This is a list of T cell receptor beta chains from one sample in a study of vaccination and CD4 T cells after COVID-19. For these receptors, no antigen is known. Each CDR3 protein is one row after TCRdb ran MiXCR on the PCR reads. This table has a few thousand distinct CDR3 sequences, about 15% appearing once. The sequenced material came from CD4+ T cells from blood, cultured in vitro. The receptors were sampled from a human donor who had recovered from COVID-19. The CDR3 runs from the conserved cysteine through the conserved F or W. D genes are given only for firm matches. Clone size appears in some rows only: once, few, many, or a class for an expanded clone.

>TRBV15|TRBD1|.|TRBJ1-1
TGTGCCACCATTCCGGACAGGGGGAACACTGAAGCTTTCTTT
CATIPDRGNTEAFF
>TRBV7-2|.|medium-sized|TRBJ2-7
TGTGCCAGCAGCCTGAGCTCCTACGAGCAGTACTTC
CASSLSSYEQYF
>TRBV6-2/TRBV6-3|.|.|TRBJ2-7
TGTGCCAGCAGTACCAGACAGCCTCCCTACGAGCAGTACTTC
CASSTRQPPYEQYF
>TRBV6-2/TRBV6-3|TRBD1|.|TRBJ2-7
TGTGCCAGCAGATCGACAGGGGACTACGAGCAGTACTTC
CASRSTGDYEQYF
>TRBV20-1|.|few|TRBJ1-2
TGCAGTGCTAGTTTGGGGGACGGCTACACCTTC
CSASLGDGYTF
>TRBV19|.|few|TRBJ1-6
TGTGCCAGTAGTCCCGCGAATAATAATTCACCCCTCCACTTT
CASSPANNNSPLHF
>TRBV10-2|.|medium-sized|TRBJ1-2
TGCGCCAGCAGGGATTGGACAGACGACTATGGCTACACCTTC
CASRDWTDDYGYTF
>TRBV7-7|.|medium-sized|TRBJ2-3
TGTGCTAGCAGCTCTAACCCAGCCCACCCTACGCAGTATTTT
CASSSNPAHPTQYF
>TRBV6-1|.|few|TRBJ1-1
TGTGCCAGCAGGGGGGGGGCGAACACTGAAGCTTTCTTT
CASRGGANTEAFF
>TRBV12-5|.|.|TRBJ2-2
TGTGCTAGTGGTTTGGGACAGAACACCGGGGAGCTGTTTTTT
CASGLGQNTGELFF
>TRBV12-3/TRBV12-4|.|few|TRBJ2-4
TGTGCCAGCAGTTTACTCCTAGCCAAAAACATTCAGTACTTC
CASSLLLAKNIQYF
>TRBV7-9|.|few|TRBJ2-7
TGTGCCAGCAGCTTAGAGGGCCAGCGCGAGCAGTACTTC
CASSLEGQREQYF
>TRBV12-3/TRBV12-4|.|.|TRBJ1-1
TGTGCCAGCAGTTTTTTGCTCCGAAGCACTGAAGCTTTCTTT
CASSFLLRSTEAFF
>TRBV2|TRBD2|.|TRBJ2-7
TGTGCCAGCAGCCCACTAGCGGGGCCCAGGCAGTACTTC
CASSPLAGPRQYF
>TRBV7-9|.|.|TRBJ2-5
TGTGCCAGCAGCTTAAATCGGTTTGGCAGGGAAGAGACCCAGTACTTC
CASSLNRFGREETQYF
>TRBV6-1|.|large|TRBJ1-2
TGTGCCAGCTCGAAGGGCTATGGCTACACCTTC
CASSKGYGYTF
>TRBV6-1|TRBD1|.|TRBJ2-1
TGTGCCGCGTCCGGGACAGGGGGCTACAATGAGCAGTTCTTC
CAASGTGGYNEQFF
>TRBV20-1|.|medium-sized|TRBJ1-6
TGCAGTGCTAGAGCAGAGAATAATTCACCCCTCCACTTT
CSARAENNSPLHF
>TRBV6-2/TRBV6-3|TRBD1|few|TRBJ1-4
TGTGCCAGCAGCCGGGACAGGGAGGCAAAACTGTTTTTT
CASSRDREAKLFF
>TRBV2|.|.|TRBJ2-1
TGTGCCAGCAAAGCCAGGGTTTACAATGAGCAGCTCTTC
CASKARVYNEQLF
>TRBV7-3|TRBD1|few|TRBJ1-2
TGTGCCAGCAGCTTAAATGGGAACAGGGGAGGGGGCTACACCTTC
CASSLNGNRGGGYTF
>TRBV20-1|.|.|TRBJ2-5
TGCAGTGCTAGAGAGGGGTCGACGTGGGAGACCCAGTACTTC
CSAREGSTWETQYF
>TRBV12-3/TRBV12-4|TRBD1|few|TRBJ1-5
TGTGCCAGCAGTTCCTTACAGGGGACCCCCCAGCATTTT
CASSSLQGTPQHF
>TRBV11-2|TRBD2|few|TRBJ2-1
TGTGCCAGCACCGGGACTAGCCAGTTCTTC
CASTGTSQFF
>TRBV18|.|few|TRBJ1-2
TGTGCCAGCTCACTTGGAGTCAGGGACAAGTATGGCTACACCTTC
CASSLGVRDKYGYTF
>TRBV2|TRBD1|.|TRBJ1-2
TGTGCCAGCAGGAGGGACAGAGAACTCAACTATGGCTACACCTTC
CASRRDRELNYGYTF
>TRBV6-1|.|few|TRBJ1-5
TGTGCCAGCAGTCCGCGCCGGACCGGCAATCAGCCCCAGCATTTT
CASSPRRTGNQPQHF
>TRBV6-1|.|medium-sized|TRBJ1-5
TGTGCCAGCAGTGAATTTATGGCAGTTCTAAGACCCCAGCATTTT
CASSEFMAVLRPQHF
>TRBV2|.|few|TRBJ2-5
TGTGCCTTCCAACCGGTCCGGACCCAAGAGACCCAGTACTTC
CAFQPVRTQETQYF
>TRBV2|.|medium-sized|TRBJ2-1
TGTGCCACCAAGGGGCGGATCTACAATGAGCAGTTCTTC
CATKGRIYNEQFF
>TRBV5-6|.|.|TRBJ1-1
TGTGCCAGCAGCTTGGACAGCGTGAACACTGAAGCTTTCTTT
CASSLDSVNTEAFF
>TRBV14|TRBD1|few|TRBJ1-2
TGTGCCAGCAGCCGGGACAGGGTTGTCACGGGCTACACCTTC
CASSRDRVVTGYTF
>TRBV6-1|TRBD1|medium-sized|TRBJ1-1
TGTGCCAGCACCAGACAGGGGGGAACTGAAGCTTTCTTT
CASTRQGGTEAFF
>TRBV5-5|TRBD1|few|TRBJ1-2
TGTGCCAGCAGCACCGAGGGACAGGGATTAGGCTACACCTTC
CASSTEGQGLGYTF
>TRBV5-6|.|.|TRBJ2-5
TGTGCCAGCAGCTTGGACCTTCAAGAGACCCAGTACTTC
CASSLDLQETQYF
>TRBV6-5|.|medium-sized|TRBJ1-1
TGTGCCAGCAGTTACGGCCAGAACACTGAAGCTTTCTTT
CASSYGQNTEAFF
>TRBV25-1|.|.|TRBJ2-5
TGTGCCAGCAGTGAAGGACAGTTCCAAGAGACCCAGTACTTC
CASSEGQFQETQYF
>TRBV2|.|medium-sized|TRBJ1-5
TGTGCCAGCAGTCGTGTAAGGGGGTCAAATCAGCCCCAGCATTTT
CASSRVRGSNQPQHF
>TRBV5-1|.|few|TRBJ1-1
TGCGCCAGCAGCCCCGGGGGGGGGACGGACACTGAAGCTTTCTTT
CASSPGGGTDTEAFF
>TRBV7-2|TRBD1|few|TRBJ2-7
TGTGCCAGCAGCCCACAGGGGCCGTCCGGCGAGCAGTACTTC
CASSPQGPSGEQYF
>TRBV19|TRBD1|medium-sized|TRBJ1-1
TGTGCCAGTAGGTTGACAGGGCGAGCTGAAGCTTTCTTT
CASRLTGRAEAFF
>TRBV5-5|TRBD2|large|TRBJ2-7
TGTGCCAGCAGTCTAACTAGCGGGGGTTCCTACGAGCAGTACTTC
CASSLTSGGSYEQYF
>TRBV18|.|.|TRBJ2-5
TGTGCCAGCTCACCGCAGCAGACACTTCCCTTACAAGAGACCCAGTACTTC
CASSPQQTLPLQETQYF
>TRBV7-2|.|once|TRBJ2-5
TGTGCCAGCAGCTCATCCAGGGCGGCCCAGTACTTC
CASSSSRAAQYF
>TRBV20-1|.|few|TRBJ2-7
TGCAGTGCTAGCCTGACAGCCCATATTTACGAGCAGTACTTC
CSASLTAHIYEQYF
>TRBV12-3/TRBV12-4|TRBD2|.|TRBJ2-2
TGTGCCAGCAGTTCCCTAGCGGGGGGGCCCGGCGGGGAGCTGTTTTTT
CASSSLAGGPGGELFF
>TRBV18|.|.|TRBJ1-2
TGTGCCAGCTCACCAAGGGAGTTTACTTATGGCTACACCTTC
CASSPREFTYGYTF
>TRBV5-1|TRBD2|few|TRBJ2-2
TGCGCCAGCAGCCCGGGACTAGCGAACACCGGGGAGCTGTTTTTT
CASSPGLANTGELFF
>TRBV9|TRBD1|few|TRBJ1-2
TGTGCCAGCAGCGTCGACCCGGGACAGGGGGGCGGCTACACCTTC
CASSVDPGQGGGYTF
>TRBV6-1|TRBD1|.|TRBJ2-2
TGTGCCAGCCGGGACAGGGTCACCGGGGAGCTGTTTTTT
CASRDRVTGELFF